The next 21 T cell receptor beta chains were all read from a single sample in a study of T cells in Graves' hyperthyroidism and ophthalmopathy. Amplification yielded TCR beta CDR3 regions, with RNA transcripts as the source. First-round RT-PCR with HTBI primers amplified the TCR CDR3 region. From the multiplex PCR reads, TCRdb called clonotypes with MiXCR, one entry per CDR3 protein. The table lists a few hundred thousand distinct CDR3 sequences, 15% to 20% of them singletons, with roughly 29% in the top ten. Input material: blood. These receptors originate from a young woman with Graves' ophthalmopathy.

This chain joins TRBV4-1 and TRBJ1-1; D is unclear. The germline V gene has CDR1 MGHRA and CDR2 YSYEKL. The V end lost 0 bases, the J end lost 10 bases, and 9 bases lay between the germline ends. The CDR3 is made up of 12 amino acids. The CDR3 loop reads CASSQDSITAFF. The CDR3 nucleotides are TGCGCCAGCAGCCAAGATTCCATCACAGCTTTCTTT.

This clonotype was observed many times. This chain joins TRBV9 and TRBJ2-5; D is undetermined. This CDR3 has 13 residues. Trimming shortened V by 0 bases and J by 1 base, and 4 bases separated the two germline ends. Germline CDR1 reads SGDLS; CDR2 reads YYNGEE. In DNA, the CDR3 is TGTGCCAGCAGCGTAGCACCCCAAGAGACCCAGTACTTC. This encodes CASSVAPQETQYF. Based on the CDR3 plus reference TRBV9 and TRBJ2-5, the full variable domain is DSGVTQTPKHLITATGQRVTLRCSPRSGDLSVYWYQQSLDQGLQFLIQYYNGEERAKGNILERFSAQQFPDLHSELNLSSLELGDSALYFCASSVAPQETQYFGPGTRLLVL.

This clonotype occurred a few times. CDR3: CASSDPPGANQPQHF. CDR3 DNA sequence: TGTGCCAGCAGTGACCCACCTGGGGCTAATCAGCCCCAGCATTTT. The chain has TRBV27 and TRBJ1-5; possibly TRBD1 for D (5 bases). Trimming left V 5 bases short and J 4 bases short, with 15 bases between. Germline CDR1 MNHEY, CDR2 SMNVEV (reference sequence). The CDR3 is 15 residues long.

The chain recombines TRBV4-2 with TRBJ1-2, with no clear D. The V gene's germline CDR1 is LGHNA and CDR2 YNFKEQ. V was shortened by 4 bases and J by 1 base, with 13 bases between the two germline ends. The CDR3 covers 15 residues. CDR3 bases: TGTGCCAGCAGCCCTGAGGGTGGGAATAACTATGGCTACACCTTC. Protein sequence: CASSPEGGNNYGYTF.

This clonotype was observed many times. This chain connects TRBV4-1 to TRBJ2-5, with D uncertain. Germline V CDR1 and CDR2: MGHRA, YSYEKL. There are 15 residues in the CDR3. Trimming took off 6 bases at V and 2 bases at J, with 16 bases between the two ends. This CDR3 is CASREEDVSQETQYF. In DNA, the CDR3 is TGCGCCAGCAGGGAAGAGGACGTTAGTCAAGAGACCCAGTACTTC.

The sample holds many counts of this clonotype. This sequence joins TRBV5-4 and TRBJ2-7; no clear D gene. V was cut by 0 bases and J by 5 bases, with 9 bases left in between. The CDR3 is made up of 13 amino acids. CDR1 and CDR2 (germline): SGHNT, YYREEE (reference sequence). The CDR3 DNA reads as TGTGCCAGCAGCTTGGCCCCGGTCGACGAGCAGTACTTC. Translation: CASSLAPVDEQYF.

The V and J genes are TRBV7-2 and TRBJ2-6; no definite D call. In germline, CDR1 is SGHTA, CDR2 FQGNSA. Trimming removed 1 base at V and 0 bases at J, with 7 bases between. This CDR3 contains 16 residues. The CDR3 DNA reads as TGTGCCAGCAGCTTAGTACCCAGCTCTGGGGCCAACGTCCTGACTTTC. Amino acids: CASSLVPSSGANVLTF.

This clonotype has just a few counts. The chain carries TRBV19 and TRBJ2-7, with 7 bases that match TRBD1. The CDR3 has 15 residues. After removal of 5 bases from V and 6 bases from J, the junction contained 13 bases not matched to a gene. In germline, CDR1 is LNHDA, CDR2 SQIVND (reference sequence). Here the CDR3 DNA reads TGTGCCAGTAGTTTCGACAGGGTAGTCTCGAGCGAGCAGTACTTC. Translated, it gives CASSFDRVVSSEQYF.

This clonotype was seen many times. The rearrangement uses TRBV12-3 or TRBV12-4 and TRBJ1-1, with 9 bases fitting TRBD1. With V trimmed by 6 bases and J by 1 base, 6 bases remained unmatched. The CDR3 spans 15 residues. The CDR3 bases are TGTGCCAGCAGGTGGGGACAGGGAGAGAACACTGAAGCTTTCTTT. Translation: CASRWGQGENTEAFF.

This clonotype has just a few counts. The chain joins TRBV30 to TRBJ2-3; 9 positions agree with TRBD2. CDR1 and CDR2 from the germline V gene are GTSNPN and SVGIG (reference sequence). CDR3 length: 15 amino acids. Trimming took 3 bases from V and 5 from J; bases not matched to a gene: 9. Here the CDR3 reads CAWSVRLAEGDTQYF. CDR3 nucleotide sequence: TGTGCCTGGAGCGTGAGACTAGCGGAAGGAGATACGCAGTATTTT.

The CDR3, as DNA: TGTGCCAGCAGCTTAGGGACAGGGCTGGACCCCCAGCATTTT. The encoded protein is CASSLGTGLDPQHF. The chain combines TRBV7-9 with TRBJ1-5, with 8 bases matching TRBD1. The CDR3 totals 14 residues. Germline V gene data show CDR1 as SEHNR and CDR2 as FQNEAQ (reference sequence). V dropped 1 base and J dropped 10; count of bases not matched to a gene: 6.

Ten or more counts support this clonotype. The CDR3 nucleotides are TGTGCCAGCAGTATCCGGGGGAGGGCCGTCTACGAGCAGTACTTC. Translating it yields CASSIRGRAVYEQYF. The J gene is TRBJ2-7, the V gene TRBV27; 7 bases fit TRBD2. CDR1 is MNHEY and CDR2 is SMNVEV in the germline V gene (reference sequence). With 5 bases clipped from V and 3 bases from J, the junction kept 10 bases outside the gene matches. The CDR3 spans 15 residues.

This clonotype was seen a few times. A much larger clonotype is one base distant, so this may be a read error. The chain combines TRBV7-2 with TRBJ2-3, with 8 bases aligning to TRBD2. Per the germline V gene, CDR1 is SGHTA and CDR2 is FQGNSA. V dropped 5 bases and J dropped 2; count of bases not matched to a gene: 18. The CDR3 length is 19 residues. In DNA, the CDR3 is TGTGCCAGCAGCGGGGGGGTCTGGCGGGAGGCCCCCTTCACAGATACGCAGTATTTT. Protein sequence: CASSGGVWREAPFTDTQYF.

This clonotype has at least ten counts. The chain joins TRBV20-1 to TRBJ2-3; 10 bases are a match to TRBD2. V lost 5 bases and J lost 2; bases outside the gene matches: 4. Per the germline V gene, CDR1 is DFQATT and CDR2 is SNEGSKA (reference sequence). This CDR3 has 14 amino acids. CDR3 protein: CSAPGTSDTDTQYF. CDR3 in DNA: TGCAGTGCTCCGGGGACTAGCGACACAGATACGCAGTATTTT.

This chain uses TRBV6-4 with TRBJ1-2; TRBD1 agrees at 7 bases. After removal of 3 bases from V and 6 bases from J, the junction contained 4 bases not matched to a gene. Germline CDR1 reads MRHNA; CDR2 reads SNTAGT. The CDR3 has 13 residues. The CDR3 region is CASSETGMDGYTF. The CDR3 bases are TGTGCCAGCAGTGAGACAGGGATGGATGGCTACACCTTC.

This clonotype was seen ten or more times. CDR3 sequence: CASSPRRVSDTGELFF. CDR3 nucleotides: TGTGCCAGCTCACCACGGAGGGTTAGCGACACCGGGGAGCTGTTTTTT. The chain couples TRBV18 to TRBJ2-2, with D perhaps matching TRBD2 (6 bases). The CDR3 has 16 amino acids. V was pared by 1 base and J by 3 bases, with 12 bases between. Germline CDR1 reads KGHSH; CDR2 reads LQKENI.

This chain connects TRBV6-2 or TRBV6-3 to TRBJ1-5, with D maybe TRBD1 (6 bases). This CDR3 has 14 residues. The V end lost 6 bases, the J end lost 7 bases, and 16 bases lay between the germline ends. Per germline, CDR1 MNHEY and CDR2 SVGEGT. The CDR3 DNA follows: TGTGCCAGCAGGACTGCAGGGGAGATACAGCCCCAGCATTTT. Its protein product is CASRTAGEIQPQHF.

The rearrangement uses TRBV28 and TRBJ2-2; weak D call: TRBD2 (5 bases). Germline V gives CDR1 MDHEN, CDR2 SYDVKM. The V end lost 6 bases, the J end lost 3 bases, and 14 bases lay between the germline ends. The CDR3 contains 15 residues. CDR3 DNA: TGTGCCAGCAGATCGGGAAGGTCCTACACCGGGGAGCTGTTTTTT. It codes for CASRSGRSYTGELFF.

V usage is TRBV6-2 or TRBV6-3 and J usage is TRBJ2-4; D perhaps matches TRBD2 (5 bases). Trimming pared 2 bases from V and 0 bases from J, leaving 8 bases between. The CDR3 covers 15 residues. Germline V gene lookup returns CDR1 MNHEY and CDR2 SVGEGT. The DNA of the CDR3 is TGTGCCAGCAGTTACGGCGGACTAGCCAAAAACATTCAGTACTTC. This encodes CASSYGGLAKNIQYF.

This clonotype was recorded at least ten times. This chain links TRBV28 with TRBJ2-7; the match to TRBD1 covers 8 bases. J gave up 6 bases and V 7 bases, and 11 bases lay outside the gene matches. The CDR3 is 14 residues long. Germline V gene sequence: CDR1 MDHEN, CDR2 SYDVKM. CDR3 protein: CASTTQLQGGEQYF. The CDR3 DNA reads TGTGCCAGCACTACCCAGCTACAGGGGGGCGAGCAGTACTTC.

This clonotype was counted many times. This chain connects TRBV27 to TRBJ2-3; TRBD2 matches at 10 bases. The CDR3 has 13 amino acids. The V gene's germline CDR1 is MNHEY and CDR2 SMNVEV (reference sequence). V lost 4 bases and J lost 9; bases outside the gene matches: 4. CDR3 nucleotides: TGTGCCAGCAGTTCTAGCGGGAGAGGGACGCAGTATTTT. This codes for CASSSSGRGTQYF.